The sequence of this T cell receptor beta chain was determined in a study of cytomegalovirus exposure and HLA in healthy donors. General study findings and limits: Common viral pathogens seemed, in a later analysis, to connect with several of the most significant clusters. Later analysis showed most CMV-associated TCR beta chains appearing HLA-restricted.

Turning to this clone: No antigen is known for it.

Primers for the PCR totalled 60 Vbeta and 13 Jbeta. TCRdb's table, derived via immunoSEQ multiplex PCR, lists solely in-frame clones and lacks some. The repertoire consists of more than 200,000 clones, with about 83% occurring once and the leading ten covering about 1.4%. V lost 4 bases and J lost 3, with 16 bases in between. CDR1 is SGHTA and CDR2 is FQGNSA in the germline V gene. CDR3 length: 16 amino acids. The TCR was taken from a girl under 18 in good health and CMV-seronegative. This rearrangement joins TRBV7-2 to TRBJ1-3; a possible D gene is TRBD1 (6 bases). Sequencing was done on a sample of PBMCs. The DNA of the CDR3 is TGTGCCAGCAGCTCTATCGGCAGGGGAAGTGGAAACACCATATATTTT. Its protein is CASSSIGRGSGNTIYF.